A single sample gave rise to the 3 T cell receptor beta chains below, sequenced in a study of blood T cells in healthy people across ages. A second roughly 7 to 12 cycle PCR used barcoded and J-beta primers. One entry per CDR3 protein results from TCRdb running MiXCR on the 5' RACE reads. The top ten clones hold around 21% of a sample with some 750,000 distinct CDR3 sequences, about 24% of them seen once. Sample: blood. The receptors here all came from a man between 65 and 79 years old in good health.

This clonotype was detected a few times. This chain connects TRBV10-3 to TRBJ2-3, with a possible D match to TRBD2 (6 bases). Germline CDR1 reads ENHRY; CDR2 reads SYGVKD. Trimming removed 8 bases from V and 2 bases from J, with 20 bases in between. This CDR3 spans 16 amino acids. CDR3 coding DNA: TGTGCCATCTTCTCCGGGGGTGGACTGAACACAGATACGCAGTATTTT. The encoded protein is CAIFSGGGLNTDTQYF.

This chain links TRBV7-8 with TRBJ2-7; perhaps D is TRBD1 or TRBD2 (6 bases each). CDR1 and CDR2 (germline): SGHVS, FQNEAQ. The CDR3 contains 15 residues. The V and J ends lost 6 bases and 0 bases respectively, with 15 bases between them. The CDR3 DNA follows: TGTGCCAGCAGTCGCGGGACACTCAGCTCCTACGAGCAGTACTTC. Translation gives CASSRGTLSSYEQYF.

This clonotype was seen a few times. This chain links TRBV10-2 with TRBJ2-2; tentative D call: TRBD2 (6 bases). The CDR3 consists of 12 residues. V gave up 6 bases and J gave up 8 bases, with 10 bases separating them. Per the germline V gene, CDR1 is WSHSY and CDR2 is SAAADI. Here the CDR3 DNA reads TGCGCCAGCAGAGGAGGGTTGGGGGAGCTGTTTTTT. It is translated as CASRGGLGELFF.